The T cell receptor beta chain under discussion was sequenced for a study of cytomegalovirus exposure and HLA in healthy donors. Study details: The approximately 120 million unique TCR beta sequences, from roughly 170 million T cells, were found by an earlier analysis.

PCR primers comprised 60 Vbeta and 13 Jbeta primers. Clones were sequenced by immunoSEQ multiplex PCR, and TCRdb holds only the in-frame ones, with some missing. In the table there are roughly 120,000 clones, less than 85% of which are singletons. This CDR3 contains 13 residues. The V gene's germline CDR1 is SEHNR and CDR2 FQNEAQ (reference sequence). Regarding this clone: Antigen specificity is unknown. Mismatch with germline at one junction end may stem from a read error. This specimen includes other DNA sequences encoding the same CDR3.

Whole-study results and caveats: Analyses of presence and absence presupposed an approximately uniform sequencing depth across donors. Reports indicated that the classifier achieved high specificity and sensitivity in diagnosing cytomegalovirus status. A later analysis showed that HLA-associated TCR beta chains had undergone more clonal expansion than equally common others.

The sample was PBMCs. The TCR was taken from a man aged 25 to 40 in good health and CMV-seropositive. The chain links TRBV7-9 to TRBJ1-1; TRBD1 aligns across 7 bases. The CDR3 DNA follows: TGTGCCAGCAGAGAGGACAGGTTGACTGAAGCCTTCTTT. This translates into CASREDRLTEAFF.